This passage covers 25 T cell receptor beta chains from one sample sequenced in a study of T cell responses to AZD1222 COVID-19 vaccine. The protocol was immunoSEQ multiplex PCR, while the TCRdb copy is restricted to in-frame clones and leaves out a portion. The repertoire holds around 91,000 clones, with more than 85% as singletons. Sequences were derived from peripheral blood, sampled 28 days after the second AZD1222 dose. The receptors stem from an adult who received the AZD1222 COVID-19 vaccine.

This clone has a single count. V usage is TRBV11-2 and J usage is TRBJ2-5; D remains unclear. There are 14 residues in the CDR3. The V end was cut by 2 bases, the J end by 0 bases, with 7 bases between. Per the germline V gene, CDR1 is SGHAT and CDR2 is FQNNGV. CDR3 amino acids: CASSLNRNQETQYF. The CDR3 DNA reads as TGTGCCAGCAGCTTAAACAGAAACCAAGAGACCCAGTACTTC.

The V and J genes are TRBV5-8 and TRBJ2-5; 9 bases line up with TRBD1. Per germline, CDR1 SGHTS and CDR2 YDEGEE. The CDR3 consists of 14 residues. Trimming cost V 3 bases and J 2 bases; bases outside gene matches: 2. Here the CDR3 reads CASSYGQGQETQYF. CDR3 nucleotides: TGTGCCAGCAGCTACGGACAGGGGCAAGAGACCCAGTACTTC.

The chain recombines TRBV24-1 with TRBJ1-5, with unresolved D. CDR1 and CDR2 from the germline V gene are KGHDR and SFDVKD. CDR3 length: 13 residues. Trimming took 5 bases from V and 5 from J, leaving 9 bases between them. The CDR3 region has the DNA TGTGCCACCAGTGGGGCAGCTTATCAGCCCCAGCATTTT. Amino acid sequence: CATSGAAYQPQHF.

The CDR3 here is CASSPRTGGAQNIQYF. CDR3 in DNA: TGTGCCAGCAGTCCGCGGACAGGGGGCGCCCAAAACATTCAGTACTTC. The chain has TRBV6-6 and TRBJ2-4; the match to TRBD1 covers 11 bases. The CDR3 has 16 residues. CDR1 and CDR2 from the germline V gene are MNHNY and SVGAGI (reference sequence). Trimming at V came to 5 bases and at J to 5 bases, leaving 8 bases not matched to a gene.

The V gene is TRBV6-5, the J gene TRBJ1-2; 9 nucleotides agree with TRBD1. Germline V CDR1 and CDR2: MNHEY, SVGAGI. This CDR3 region has 14 residues. After removal of 6 bases from V and 8 bases from J, the junction contained 10 bases not matched to a gene. As DNA, the CDR3 is TGTGCCAGCAGCGACACCGGGACAGGGTGGGGCTACACCTTC. Translating it yields CASSDTGTGWGYTF.

V is TRBV30 and J is TRBJ1-2, with a possible D match to TRBD1 (5 bases). The CDR3 has 12 residues. The V gene's germline CDR1 is GTSNPN and CDR2 SVGIG (reference sequence). With 4 bases removed from V and 4 bases from J, the gap between germline ends came to 10 bases. This chain's CDR3 is CAWMGGSYGYTF. The CDR3 DNA follows: TGTGCCTGGATGGGGGGAAGCTATGGCTACACCTTC.

This clone came up once. This chain links TRBV28 with TRBJ1-5, with a weak D call TRBD1 (6 bases). Germline CDR1 is MDHEN and CDR2 is SYDVKM. Trimming left V 1 base short and J 7 bases short, with 20 bases between. CDR3 size: 17 residues. Here the CDR3 reads CASSLFAGAGGNQPQHF. The DNA for the CDR3 is TGTGCCAGCAGTTTATTTGCAGGGGCAGGCGGTAACCAGCCCCAGCATTTT.

The rearrangement uses TRBV10-3 and TRBJ2-7; TRBD2 agrees at 10 bases. Germline V gene lookup returns CDR1 ENHRY and CDR2 SYGVKD. This CDR3 spans 17 amino acids. With 0 bases clipped from V and 4 bases from J, the junction kept 9 bases outside the gene matches. CDR3 in amino acids: CAISESRGGTSVYEQYF. As DNA, the CDR3 is TGTGCCATCAGTGAGTCTCGGGGGGGGACTAGCGTATACGAGCAGTACTTC.

J is TRBJ2-5 and V is TRBV7-7, with 8 bases identical to TRBD2. V was pared by 3 bases and J by 1 base, with 7 bases of the junction left unmatched. This CDR3 has 16 amino acids. The germline CDR1 and CDR2 sequences are SSHAT and FNYEAQ (reference sequence). In nucleotides, the CDR3 is TGTGCCAGCAGCTTGGGGGGAACTAGCGGCCAAGAGACCCAGTACTTC. It translates to CASSLGGTSGQETQYF.

This clone was recorded a few times. This chain uses TRBV18 with TRBJ2-3; D call uncertain. The V end lost 0 bases, the J end lost 2 bases, and 3 bases lay between the germline ends. CDR3 length: 13 amino acids. Per the germline V gene, CDR1 is KGHSH and CDR2 is LQKENI. The CDR3 loop reads CASSPPSTDTQYF. CDR3 nucleotide sequence: TGTGCCAGCTCACCACCCTCCACAGATACGCAGTATTTT.

The genes are TRBV11-3 and TRBJ2-1; 14 nucleotides line up with TRBD2. The length of the CDR3 is 15 residues. CDR1 SGHNT and CDR2 YENEEA come from the germline V gene. V shed 5 bases and J 5 bases; nucleotides not matched to a gene: 2. The CDR3: CASSLTSGGDNEQFF. The CDR3 nucleotides read TGTGCCAGCAGCCTGACTAGCGGGGGGGACAATGAGCAGTTCTTC.

The chain links TRBV27 to TRBJ2-6; maybe TRBD2 (5 bases). Germline V gives CDR1 MNHEY, CDR2 SMNVEV (reference sequence). This CDR3 has 15 amino acids. Trimming pared 8 bases from V and 2 bases from J, leaving 13 bases between. The CDR3 loop reads CASRGLGAGANVLTF. The DNA of the CDR3 is TGTGCCAGCCGGGGTTTGGGCGCTGGGGCCAACGTCCTGACTTTC.

The rearrangement joins TRBV28 to TRBJ1-5; D may be TRBD1 (5 bases). CDR1 and CDR2 from the germline V gene are MDHEN and SYDVKM. Deletions cut 4 bases from V and 6 bases from J, with 13 bases between. The CDR3 consists of 14 residues. The CDR3, as DNA: TGTGCCAGCAGTTACCTCCGGGACCTTCAGCCCCAGCATTTT. Encoded protein: CASSYLRDLQPQHF. The entire variable domain, with the rest obtained from reference TRBV28 and TRBJ1-5, is as follows: DVKVTQSSRYLVKRTGEKVFLECVQDMDHENMFWYRQDPGLGLRLIYFSYDVKMKEKGDIPEGYSVSREKKERFSLILESASTNQTSMYLCASSYLRDLQPQHFGDGTRLSIL.

The chain is built from TRBV28 and TRBJ1-5; unclear D gene. Deletions cut 4 bases from V and 7 bases from J, with 5 bases between. The CDR3 consists of 11 residues. The germline gives CDR1 MDHEN, CDR2 SYDVKM. The DNA of the CDR3 is TGTGCCAGCAGTTGGGGACAGCCCCAGCATTTT. Protein sequence: CASSWGQPQHF. The full variable domain, rest sourced from reference TRBV28 and TRBJ1-5, is DVKVTQSSRYLVKRTGEKVFLECVQDMDHENMFWYRQDPGLGLRLIYFSYDVKMKEKGDIPEGYSVSREKKERFSLILESASTNQTSMYLCASSWGQPQHFGDGTRLSIL.

The chain combines TRBV11-1 with TRBJ2-3, with D maybe TRBD1 (6 bases). The V end was cut by 1 base, the J end by 7 bases, with 9 bases between. The CDR3 has 13 amino acids. CDR1 is SGHAT and CDR2 is FQDESV in the germline V gene (reference sequence). CDR3 protein: CASSLEQGNTQYF. The DNA for the CDR3 is TGTGCCAGCAGCTTAGAACAGGGAAATACGCAGTATTTT.

The V gene is TRBV5-6, the J gene TRBJ2-1; TRBD1 agrees at 11 bases. The V gene end was trimmed by 3 bases and the J gene end by 4 bases; junction bases not matched to a gene: 3. The CDR3 runs 15 residues. Germline lookup yields CDR1 SGHDT and CDR2 YYEEEE. CDR3 bases: TGTGCCAGCAGCTCGGACAGGGGGCAATACAATGAGCAGTTCTTC. Translated, it gives CASSSDRGQYNEQFF.

V is TRBV18 and J is TRBJ2-7; 10 nucleotides match TRBD2. V shed 5 bases, J shed 4 bases, and the junction held 5 bases outside the gene matches. CDR3 length equals 14 residues. The V gene's germline CDR1 is KGHSH and CDR2 LQKENI. In DNA form, the CDR3 reads TGTGCCAGCTCATCTAGCGGGAGTAATTACGAGCAGTACTTC. Amino acids: CASSSSGSNYEQYF.

The chain uses TRBV10-2 and TRBJ1-4, with 7 bases identical to TRBD1. CDR3 length: 14 residues. The germline V gene encodes CDR1 WSHSY and CDR2 SAAADI. The J segment lost 8 bases and the V segment lost 7 bases, leaving 10 bases of the junction unmatched. Here the CDR3 reads CASTGQAGKEKLFF. CDR3 DNA: TGCGCCAGCACAGGACAGGCGGGAAAAGAAAAACTGTTTTTT.

This chain connects TRBV3-1 (or the pseudogene TRBV3-2) to TRBJ2-1, with D unclear. The CDR3 is made up of 14 amino acids. V was pared by 4 bases and J by 10 bases, with 17 bases between. Germline CDR1 LGHDT, CDR2 YNNKEL (reference sequence). The CDR3 coding sequence is TGTGCCAGCAGCCTACCGCCGGGCCACCAAGAGCAGTTCTTC. Its protein product is CASSLPPGHQEQFF.

This clone appeared once. The chain combines TRBV19 with TRBJ2-1, with 8 bases fitting TRBD1. Germline CDR1 reads LNHDA; CDR2 reads SQIVND (reference sequence). V shed 6 bases, J shed 0 bases, and the junction held 4 bases outside the gene matches. The CDR3 spans 15 residues. CDR3 nucleotide sequence: TGTGCCAGTAGGACCGGGACAGGCTCCTACAATGAGCAGTTCTTC. It codes for CASRTGTGSYNEQFF. Together with reference TRBV19 and TRBJ2-1, the CDR3 gives the full variable domain: DGGITQSPKYLFRKEGQNVTLSCEQNLNHDAMYWYRQDPGQGLRLIYYSQIVNDFQKGDIAEGYSVSREKKESFPLTVTSAQKNPTAFYLCASRTGTGSYNEQFFGPGTRLTVL.

This sequence joins TRBV28 and TRBJ1-2; D unclear. The CDR3 has 15 residues. From germline, CDR1 is MDHEN and CDR2 SYDVKM. V shed 5 bases and J shed 2 bases, with 15 bases lying between them. CDR3 residues: CASSPGPKRNYGYTF. CDR3 DNA: TGTGCCAGCAGTCCTGGACCGAAGAGGAACTATGGCTACACCTTC.

The chain's CDR3 is CASSLVSGTYNEQFF. The CDR3 DNA reads TGTGCCAGCAGCTTAGTGAGCGGGACCTACAATGAGCAGTTCTTC. This rearrangement joins TRBV7-2 to TRBJ2-1; 7 positions agree with TRBD2. The length of the CDR3 is 15 residues. Per germline, CDR1 SGHTA and CDR2 FQGNSA. Trimming removed 1 base from V and 2 bases from J; junction bases left unmatched: 2. The variable domain in full, completed from reference TRBV7-2 and TRBJ2-1, reads GAGVSQSPSNKVTEKGKDVELRCDPISGHTALYWYRQSLGQGLEFLIYFQGNSAPDKSGLPSDRFSAERTGGSVSTLTIQRTQQEDSAVYLCASSLVSGTYNEQFFGPGTRLTVL.

This clone was detected once. The chain carries TRBV5-4 and TRBJ2-3, with TRBD2 as a possible D gene (5 bases). The CDR3 covers 13 residues. The germline CDR1 and CDR2 sequences are SGHNT and YYREEE (reference sequence). The germline V and J ends were trimmed by 4 bases and 2 bases, with 8 bases remaining between them. The CDR3 DNA reads TGTGCCAGCAGCCTGACTACCACAGATACGCAGTATTTT. It specifies CASSLTTTDTQYF.

This clone was detected a few times. The rearrangement joins TRBV28 to TRBJ1-4, with D perhaps matching TRBD1 (5 bases). From germline, CDR1 is MDHEN and CDR2 SYDVKM. Trimming cost V 8 bases and J 10 bases, with 23 bases left between them. The CDR3 consists of 15 residues. Here the CDR3 DNA reads TGTGCCAGCCAGCTTACAGGATTAAAGGTTGGAAAACTGTTTTTT. Protein: CASQLTGLKVGKLFF.

This clone occurred once. The chain employs TRBV7-6 and TRBJ1-6; 7 nucleotides align to TRBD1. CDR3 length equals 15 residues. Trimming removed 0 bases from V and 7 bases from J; junction bases left unmatched: 3. Germline V gene lookup returns CDR1 SGHVS and CDR2 FNYEAQ. CDR3 coding DNA: TGTGCCAGCAGCTTAGCGACAGGGCTGAATTCACCCCTCCACTTT. Amino acids: CASSLATGLNSPLHF. Full variable domain (rest looked up from reference TRBV7-6 and TRBJ1-6): GAGVSQSPRYKVTKRGQDVALRCDPISGHVSLYWYRQALGQGPEFLTYFNYEAQQDKSGLPNDRFSAERPEGSISTLTIQRTEQRDSAMYRCASSLATGLNSPLHFGNGTRLTVT.